Shown below are 25 T cell receptor beta chains from a single sample sequenced in a study of blood T cell repertoires in COVID-19. Only in-frame clones appear in the TCRdb table, and some are missing; sequencing was by immunoSEQ multiplex PCR. The data contain under 200,000 clones, around four fifths of them seen just once; the ten biggest clones take up about 5%. Sequencing was done on a sample of peripheral blood. Receptor source: a woman under 40 with acute or convalescent COVID-19.

The rearrangement links TRBV30 to TRBJ2-3; 9 bases are a match to TRBD1. This CDR3 has 14 residues. The ends lost 0 bases at V and 6 bases at J; junction bases unmatched: 4. Per the germline V gene, CDR1 is GTSNPN and CDR2 is SVGIG (reference sequence). CDR3 in amino acids: CAWSVGQGSDTQYF. CDR3 coding DNA: TGTGCCTGGAGTGTAGGACAGGGGTCGGATACGCAGTATTTT.

The table lists this clone with a few counts. Other DNA sequences in the same sample also yield this CDR3. The chain recombines TRBV14 with TRBJ1-1, with TRBD1 as a possible D gene (6 bases). Trimming pared 6 bases from V and 1 base from J, leaving 9 bases between. Germline V gene data show CDR1 as SGHDN and CDR2 as FVKESK. The length of the CDR3 is 13 residues. The CDR3 protein is CASSLQGNTEAFF. CDR3 nucleotide sequence: TGTGCCAGCAGTTTACAGGGGAACACTGAAGCTTTCTTT.

The chain has TRBV29-1 and TRBJ2-3; tentatively, D is TRBD2 (5 bases). The germline V and J ends were trimmed by 6 bases and 6 bases, with 13 bases remaining between them. This CDR3 is 12 amino acids long. CDR1 and CDR2 from the germline V gene are SQVTM and ANQGSEA. CDR3 nucleotides: TGCAGCGTACTAGTGAATTTGGATACGCAGTATTTT. Its protein is CSVLVNLDTQYF.

In its sample, this clone was seen a few times. This chain uses TRBV16 with TRBJ1-2; D is unclear. V was clipped by 0 bases and J by 8 bases, with 16 bases between them. From germline, CDR1 is KGHSY and CDR2 FQNENV. The CDR3 loop spans 15 amino acids. CDR3 sequence: CASSQSSQAQGGYTF. CDR3 sequence (DNA): TGTGCCAGCAGCCAATCCAGTCAGGCCCAAGGCGGCTACACCTTC.

This chain joins TRBV19 and TRBJ1-5; TRBD1 might be the D (5 bases). Trimming removed 10 bases from V and 0 bases from J, with 16 bases in between. This CDR3 is 15 amino acids long. From germline, CDR1 is LNHDA and CDR2 SQIVND (reference sequence). The CDR3, as DNA: TGTGCCATAAGTAAGGAGGGGCGTAGCAATCAGCCCCAGCATTTT. Translation: CAISKEGRSNQPQHF.

Concerning this clone: This sample also contains other DNA sequences that code for the same CDR3. V gene TRBV7-2 combines with J gene TRBJ2-7, with D uncertain. V lost 7 bases and J lost 0, with 13 bases in between. This CDR3 has 14 amino acids. CDR1 and CDR2 from the germline V gene are SGHTA and FQGNSA. The CDR3 sequence: CASTRGGSSYEQYF. CDR3 bases: TGTGCCAGCACGAGAGGCGGCAGCTCCTACGAGCAGTACTTC.

This sequence joins TRBV6-6 and TRBJ1-1; tentatively, D is TRBD1 (5 bases). The V and J ends lost 6 bases and 10 bases respectively, with 15 bases between them. Germline V gives CDR1 MNHNY, CDR2 SVGAGI (reference sequence). CDR3 length: 12 amino acids. CDR3: CASSLTQGAAFF. In nucleotides, the CDR3 is TGTGCCAGCAGCCTAACCCAGGGTGCAGCTTTCTTT.

V is TRBV7-2 and J is TRBJ1-2; D unclear. This CDR3 contains 12 residues. CDR1 is SGHTA and CDR2 is FQGNSA in the germline V gene. Trimming cost V 4 bases and J 6 bases, with 9 bases left between them. CDR3 residues: CASSWALDGYTF. CDR3 in DNA: TGTGCCAGCAGCTGGGCGCTGGATGGCTACACCTTC. The variable domain in full, with the rest retrieved from reference TRBV7-2 and TRBJ1-2, is GAGVSQSPSNKVTEKGKDVELRCDPISGHTALYWYRQSLGQGLEFLIYFQGNSAPDKSGLPSDRFSAERTGGSVSTLTIQRTQQEDSAVYLCASSWALDGYTFGSGTRLTVV.

The chain couples TRBV4-3 to TRBJ2-1, with D tentatively TRBD2 (5 bases). Trimming stripped 0 bases from V and 5 bases from J, with 11 bases between. Germline V lookup: CDR1 LGHNA, CDR2 YSLEER. This CDR3 comprises 15 residues. The CDR3 loop is CASSQEGSADNEQFF. In DNA form, the CDR3 reads TGCGCCAGCAGCCAAGAAGGTAGCGCGGACAATGAGCAGTTCTTC.

This chain links TRBV19 with TRBJ1-2; TRBD1 might be the D (5 bases). The CDR3 spans 16 residues. V was clipped by 5 bases and J by 4 bases, with 20 bases between them. Germline-derived CDR1 and CDR2 are LNHDA and SQIVND (reference sequence). CDR3 in amino acids: CASSAYPGLQVYGYTF. CDR3 in DNA: TGTGCCAGTAGTGCGTATCCGGGACTCCAAGTCTATGGCTACACCTTC.

There are a few counts of this clone. The rearrangement joins TRBV7-9 to TRBJ2-3, with 11 bases matching TRBD1. Trimming cost V 4 bases and J 5 bases; bases outside gene matches: 5. The CDR3 is made up of 15 amino acids. The germline V gene has CDR1 SEHNR and CDR2 FQNEAQ (reference sequence). CDR3 nucleotide sequence: TGTGCCAGCAGCTATCGGGACAGGGGGAGAGATACGCAGTATTTT. This translates into CASSYRDRGRDTQYF.

The chain carries TRBV6-2 or TRBV6-3 and TRBJ1-5, with D possibly TRBD1 on 5 matching bases. There are 13 residues in the CDR3. Germline loops: CDR1 MNHEY, CDR2 SVGEGT. Trimming took off 3 bases at V and 5 bases at J, with 8 bases between the two ends. The CDR3 DNA reads as TGTGCCAGCAGTTATCAGGGTCATCAGCCCCAGCATTTT. Its translation is CASSYQGHQPQHF.

The chain combines TRBV6-5 with TRBJ1-1; tentatively, D is TRBD1 (5 bases). Trimming removed 2 bases at V and 0 bases at J, with 10 bases between. Per the germline V gene, CDR1 is MNHEY and CDR2 is SVGAGI. The CDR3 contains 15 residues. DNA of the CDR3: TGTGCCAGCAGTTACAGGGGCACTTTGAACACTGAAGCTTTCTTT. Its translation: CASSYRGTLNTEAFF.

This clone was observed a few times. The V and J genes are TRBV28 and TRBJ2-7, with D perhaps TRBD2 (6 bases). Germline CDR1 and CDR2: MDHEN and SYDVKM. This CDR3 contains 14 residues. V was pared by 9 bases and J by 0 bases, with 15 bases between. The CDR3 coding sequence is TGTGCCAGTCACCGTGGGGGGAGCTCCTACGAGCAGTACTTC. Its translation is CASHRGGSSYEQYF.

The gene calls are TRBV4-3 and TRBJ1-2; D possibly corresponds to TRBD1 (5 bases). This CDR3 spans 15 amino acids. The germline CDR1 and CDR2 sequences are LGHNA and YSLEER. V lost 0 bases, J lost 6 bases, and 14 bases lay in between. In nucleotides, the CDR3 is TGCGCCAGCAGCCAAGATATCTCGGGGGGAAATGGCTACACCTTC. It encodes CASSQDISGGNGYTF.

The gene calls are TRBV28 and TRBJ1-5, with D hard to call. Germline assignment: CDR1 MDHEN and CDR2 SYDVKM. V was cut by 4 bases and J by 4 bases, with 11 bases left in between. This CDR3 has 14 amino acids. The CDR3 loop is CASSYRRPNQPQHF. CDR3 coding DNA: TGTGCCAGCAGTTACCGGAGACCAAATCAGCCCCAGCATTTT. The variable domain in full, completed from reference TRBV28 and TRBJ1-5, reads DVKVTQSSRYLVKRTGEKVFLECVQDMDHENMFWYRQDPGLGLRLIYFSYDVKMKEKGDIPEGYSVSREKKERFSLILESASTNQTSMYLCASSYRRPNQPQHFGDGTRLSIL.

This rearrangement joins TRBV20-1 to TRBJ2-5; possibly TRBD2 for D (6 bases). Trimming left V 3 bases short and J 0 bases short, with 11 bases between. CDR3 length: 14 amino acids. The germline CDR1 and CDR2 sequences are DFQATT and SNEGSKA (reference sequence). For the CDR3, the DNA is TGCAGTGCTAGTCGGCCTAGCGACCAAGAGACCCAGTACTTC. This codes for CSASRPSDQETQYF.

The V call is TRBV25-1, the J call TRBJ2-5; 7 bases agree with TRBD1. V was clipped by 5 bases and J by 2 bases; unmatched bases: 2. The germline V gene has CDR1 MGHDK and CDR2 SYGVNS. The CDR3 is made up of 13 amino acids. This CDR3 is CASSTGAQETQYF. Written as DNA, the CDR3 is TGTGCCAGCAGTACAGGGGCACAAGAGACCCAGTACTTC.

V gene TRBV7-9 combines with J gene TRBJ1-1; 8 bases agree with TRBD1. Germline-derived CDR1 and CDR2 are SEHNR and FQNEAQ (reference sequence). CDR3 length: 14 amino acids. The ends lost 5 bases at V and 7 bases at J; junction bases unmatched: 9. As DNA, the CDR3 is TGTGCCAGCAGCCCCAGGACAGGGCAGGGTGAAGCTTTCTTT. Translation gives CASSPRTGQGEAFF.

V is TRBV11-3 and J is TRBJ2-1; the D is unclear. Germline lookup yields CDR1 SGHNT and CDR2 YENEEA. Trimming took 5 bases from V and 12 from J, leaving 14 bases between them. The CDR3 runs to 12 residues. CDR3 DNA sequence: TGTGCCAGCAGCACCGGTCCCGGCGGGCAGTTCTTC. It encodes CASSTGPGGQFF.

The chain joins TRBV19 to TRBJ1-2; D may be TRBD1 (5 bases). CDR3 length equals 12 residues. V shed 5 bases and J shed 7 bases, with 11 bases lying between them. Germline V gene sequence: CDR1 LNHDA, CDR2 SQIVND (reference sequence). The CDR3: CASSGSTVGYTF. Here the CDR3 DNA reads TGTGCCAGTAGTGGATCGACAGTTGGCTACACCTTC.

The chain links TRBV4-3 to TRBJ2-3; D might be TRBD2 (6 bases). Germline V lookup: CDR1 LGHNA, CDR2 YSLEER. Trimming took 4 bases from V and 5 from J, leaving 19 bases between them. The CDR3 is 16 residues long. CDR3 in amino acids: CASSPLGLPRRDTQYF. The CDR3 DNA reads as TGCGCCAGCAGCCCGCTGGGACTTCCCAGAAGAGATACGCAGTATTTT.

The chain employs TRBV9 and TRBJ1-3; D uncertain. The CDR3 consists of 15 residues. Germline lookup yields CDR1 SGDLS and CDR2 YYNGEE. V was shortened by 0 bases and J by 1 base, with 8 bases between the two germline ends. This CDR3 is CASSVGDTSGNTIYF. DNA of the CDR3: TGTGCCAGCAGCGTAGGTGACACATCTGGAAACACCATATATTTT.

The genes are TRBV29-1 and TRBJ1-2, with a weak D call TRBD1 (5 bases). In germline, CDR1 is SQVTM, CDR2 ANQGSEA. The CDR3 has 14 residues. The V and J ends lost 2 bases and 3 bases respectively, with 13 bases between them. In nucleotides, the CDR3 is TGCAGCGTTGAAACTTCGACAGCCTACTATGGCTACACCTTC. Its translation: CSVETSTAYYGYTF.

In DNA, the CDR3 is TGTGCCAGCAGCAGGGAGCGGGGGGACCCCTACGAGCAGTACTTC. Protein product: CASSRERGDPYEQYF. This chain joins TRBV7-8 and TRBJ2-7; 9 nucleotides agree with TRBD2. Germline CDR1 and CDR2: SGHVS and FQNEAQ. The CDR3 is made up of 15 amino acids. The V gene end was trimmed by 5 bases and the J gene end by 2 bases; junction bases not matched to a gene: 7.